This TCR beta chain was sequenced during a study of untreated major depressive disorder. Each depressed patient was matched pairwise with a non-depressed control on sex, age, current smoking status and body mass index. As for this clone: The target antigen is unknown.

Repertoires were generated with immunoSEQ multiplex PCR, while TCRdb's copy carries only in-frame clones and drops some. This table holds approximately 20,000 clones, 92% found once. V was trimmed by 4 bases and J by 0 bases, leaving 10 bases between them. The CDR3 length is 15 residues. Germline V gene data show CDR1 as WNHNN and CDR2 as SYGVQD (reference sequence). Overall study findings and caveats: CD4+ T cells from depressed patients used TRBV05-01 (Vbeta 5.1) more often than controls.

This TCR came from a woman between 40 and 55 years old with major depressive disorder. Sequenced material: CD4+ T cells from PBMCs. The chain uses TRBV10-1 and TRBJ1-3; D is undetermined. In nucleotides, the CDR3 is TGCGCCAGCAGTGCAGACGGGAACTCTGGAAACACCATATATTTT. It translates to CASSADGNSGNTIYF.